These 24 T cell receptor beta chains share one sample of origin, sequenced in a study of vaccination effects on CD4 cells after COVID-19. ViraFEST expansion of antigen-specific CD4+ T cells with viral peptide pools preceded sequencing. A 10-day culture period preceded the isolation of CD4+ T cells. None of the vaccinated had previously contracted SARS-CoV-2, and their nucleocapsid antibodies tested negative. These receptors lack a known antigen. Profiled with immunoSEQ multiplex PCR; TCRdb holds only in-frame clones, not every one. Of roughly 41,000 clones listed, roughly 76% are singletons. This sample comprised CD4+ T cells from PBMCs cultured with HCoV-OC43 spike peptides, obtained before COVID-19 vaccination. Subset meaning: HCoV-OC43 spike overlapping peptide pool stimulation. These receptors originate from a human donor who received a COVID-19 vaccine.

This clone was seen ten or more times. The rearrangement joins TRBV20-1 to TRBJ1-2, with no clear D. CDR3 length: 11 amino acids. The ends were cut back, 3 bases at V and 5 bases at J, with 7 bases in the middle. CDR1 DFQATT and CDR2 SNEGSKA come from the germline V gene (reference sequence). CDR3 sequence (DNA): TGCAGTGCTAGTGGGAGGTATGGCTACACCTTC. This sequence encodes CSASGRYGYTF.

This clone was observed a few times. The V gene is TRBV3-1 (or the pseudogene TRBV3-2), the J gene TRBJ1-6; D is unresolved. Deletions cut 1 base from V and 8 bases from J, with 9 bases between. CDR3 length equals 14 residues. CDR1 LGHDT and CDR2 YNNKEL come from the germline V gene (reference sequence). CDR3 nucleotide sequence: TGTGCCAGCAGCCAAGCGGCCAACTATTCACCCCTCCACTTT. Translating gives CASSQAANYSPLHF.

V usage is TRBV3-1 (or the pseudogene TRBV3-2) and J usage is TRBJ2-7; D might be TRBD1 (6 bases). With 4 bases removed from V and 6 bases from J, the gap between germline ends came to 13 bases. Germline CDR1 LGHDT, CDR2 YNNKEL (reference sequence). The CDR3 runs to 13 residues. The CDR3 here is CASSLQGLGEQYF. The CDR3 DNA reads TGTGCCAGCAGCCTGCAGGGGCTCGGCGAGCAGTACTTC.

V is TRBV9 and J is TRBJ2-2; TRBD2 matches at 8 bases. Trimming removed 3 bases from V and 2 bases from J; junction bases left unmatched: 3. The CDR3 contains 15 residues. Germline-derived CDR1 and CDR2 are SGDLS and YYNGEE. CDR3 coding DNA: TGTGCCAGCAGCGCAAGCGGGGGAAACACCGGGGAGCTGTTTTTT. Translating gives CASSASGGNTGELFF.

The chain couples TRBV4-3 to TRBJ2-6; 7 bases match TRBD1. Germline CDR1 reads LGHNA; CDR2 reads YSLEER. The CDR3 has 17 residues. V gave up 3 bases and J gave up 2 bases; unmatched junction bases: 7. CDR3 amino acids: CASSHRLQGTGANVLTF. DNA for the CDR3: TGCGCCAGCAGCCACCGCCTACAGGGGACTGGGGCCAACGTCCTGACTTTC.

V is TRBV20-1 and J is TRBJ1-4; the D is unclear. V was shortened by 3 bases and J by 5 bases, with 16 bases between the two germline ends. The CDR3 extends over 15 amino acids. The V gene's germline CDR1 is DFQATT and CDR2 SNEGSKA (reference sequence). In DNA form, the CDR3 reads TGCAGTGCTAGTCGTCCGGGTTCGAGGAATGAAAAACTGTTTTTT. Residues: CSASRPGSRNEKLFF.

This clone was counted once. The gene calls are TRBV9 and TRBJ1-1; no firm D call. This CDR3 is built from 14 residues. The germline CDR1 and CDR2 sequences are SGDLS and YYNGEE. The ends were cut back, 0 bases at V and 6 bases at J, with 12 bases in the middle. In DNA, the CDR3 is TGTGCCAGCAGCGTAGCTGGGGAAGGATCTGAAGCTTTCTTT. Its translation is CASSVAGEGSEAFF.

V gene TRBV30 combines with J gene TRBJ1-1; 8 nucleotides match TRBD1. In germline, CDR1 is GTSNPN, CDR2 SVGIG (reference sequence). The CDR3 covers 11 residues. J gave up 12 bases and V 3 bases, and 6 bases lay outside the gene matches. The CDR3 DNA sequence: TGTGCCTGGAGCACGGACAGGGTAACTTTCTTT. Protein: CAWSTDRVTFF.

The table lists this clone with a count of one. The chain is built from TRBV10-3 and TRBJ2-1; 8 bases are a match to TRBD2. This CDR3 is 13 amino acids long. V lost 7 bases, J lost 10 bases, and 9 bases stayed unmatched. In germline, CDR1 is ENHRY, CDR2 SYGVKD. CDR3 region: CAIKSGGTGEQFF. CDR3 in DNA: TGTGCCATCAAATCGGGAGGGACGGGGGAGCAGTTCTTC.

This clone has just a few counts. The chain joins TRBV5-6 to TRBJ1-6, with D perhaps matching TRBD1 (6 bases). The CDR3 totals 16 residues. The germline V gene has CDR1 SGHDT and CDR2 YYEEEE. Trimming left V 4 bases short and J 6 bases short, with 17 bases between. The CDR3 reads CASSPMGGQINSPLHF. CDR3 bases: TGTGCCAGCAGCCCTATGGGGGGGCAGATTAATTCACCCCTCCACTTT. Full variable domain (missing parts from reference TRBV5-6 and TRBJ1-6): DAGVTQSPTHLIKTRGQQVTLRCSPKSGHDTVSWYQQALGQGPQFIFQYYEEEERQRGNFPDRFSGHQFPNYSSELNVNALLLGDSALYLCASSPMGGQINSPLHFGNGTRLTVT.

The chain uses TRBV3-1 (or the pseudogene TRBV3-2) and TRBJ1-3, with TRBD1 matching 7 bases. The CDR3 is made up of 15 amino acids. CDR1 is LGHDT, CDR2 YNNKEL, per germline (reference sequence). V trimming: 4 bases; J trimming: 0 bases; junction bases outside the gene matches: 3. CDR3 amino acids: CASSRTGLSGNTIYF. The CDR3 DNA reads TGTGCCAGCAGCCGGACAGGCCTCTCTGGAAACACCATATATTTT.

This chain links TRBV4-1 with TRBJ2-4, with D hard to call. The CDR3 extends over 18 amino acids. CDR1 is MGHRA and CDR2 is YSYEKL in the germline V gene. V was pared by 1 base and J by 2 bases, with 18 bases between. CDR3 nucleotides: TGCGCCAGCAGCCAAGGCAAGTCGCGTGGCGATTCCAAAAACATTCAGTACTTC. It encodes CASSQGKSRGDSKNIQYF.

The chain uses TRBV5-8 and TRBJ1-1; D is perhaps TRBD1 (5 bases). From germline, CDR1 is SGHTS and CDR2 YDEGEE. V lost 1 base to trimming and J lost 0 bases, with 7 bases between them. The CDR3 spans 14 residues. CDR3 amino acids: CASSLPGLNTEAFF. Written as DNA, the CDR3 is TGTGCCAGCAGCTTGCCGGGACTGAACACTGAAGCTTTCTTT.

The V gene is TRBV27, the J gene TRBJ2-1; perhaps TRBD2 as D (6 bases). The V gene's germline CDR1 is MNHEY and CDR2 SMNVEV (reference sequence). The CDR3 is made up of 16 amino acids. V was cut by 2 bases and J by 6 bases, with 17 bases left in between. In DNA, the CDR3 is TGTGCCAGCAGTTTAGCCGGGACTCTTAAAGTCAATGAGCAGTTCTTC. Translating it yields CASSLAGTLKVNEQFF.

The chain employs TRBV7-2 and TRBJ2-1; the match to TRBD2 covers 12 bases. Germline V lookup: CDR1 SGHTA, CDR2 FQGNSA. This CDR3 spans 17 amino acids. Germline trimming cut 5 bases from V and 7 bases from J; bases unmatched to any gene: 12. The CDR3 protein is CASSSRTSGIGWNEQFF. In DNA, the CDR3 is TGTGCCAGCAGCAGCCGGACTAGCGGGATAGGGTGGAATGAGCAGTTCTTC.

CDR3 in amino acids: CASSLISGRTGELFF. In DNA form, the CDR3 reads TGTGCCAGCAGCCTTATTAGCGGGAGAACCGGGGAGCTGTTTTTT. The chain combines TRBV14 with TRBJ2-2; 9 bases map to TRBD2. Unmatched junction bases numbered 5, after V lost 4 bases and J lost 5 bases. CDR1 and CDR2 from the germline V gene are SGHDN and FVKESK. The CDR3 has 15 residues. Together with reference TRBV14 and TRBJ2-2, the CDR3 gives the full variable domain: EAGVTQFPSHSVIEKGQTVTLRCDPISGHDNLYWYRRVMGKEIKFLLHFVKESKQDESGMPNNRFLAERTGGTYSTLKVQPAELEDSGVYFCASSLISGRTGELFFGEGSRLTVL.

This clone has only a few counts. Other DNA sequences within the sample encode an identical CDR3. In DNA form, the CDR3 reads TGTGCCACCAGCAGAGCAGGAAACACCATATATTTT. Protein sequence: CATSRAGNTIYF. This sequence joins TRBV15 and TRBJ1-3, with D hard to call. In germline, CDR1 is LNHNV, CDR2 YYDKDF (reference sequence). V lost 1 base to trimming and J lost 4 bases, with 2 bases between them. This CDR3 contains 12 residues. Complete variable domain (other parts from reference TRBV15 and TRBJ1-3): DAMVIQNPRYQVTQFGKPVTLSCSQTLNHNVMYWYQQKSSQAPKLLFHYYDKDFNNEADTPDNFQSRRPNTSFCFLDIRSPGLGDTAMYLCATSRAGNTIYFGEGSWLTVV.

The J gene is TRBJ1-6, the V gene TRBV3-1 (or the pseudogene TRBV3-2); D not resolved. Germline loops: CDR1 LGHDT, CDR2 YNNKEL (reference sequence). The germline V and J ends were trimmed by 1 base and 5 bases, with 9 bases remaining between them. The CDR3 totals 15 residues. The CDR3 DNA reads TGTGCCAGCAGCCAAGTGTCTGGGGATAATTCACCCCTCCACTTT. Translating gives CASSQVSGDNSPLHF.

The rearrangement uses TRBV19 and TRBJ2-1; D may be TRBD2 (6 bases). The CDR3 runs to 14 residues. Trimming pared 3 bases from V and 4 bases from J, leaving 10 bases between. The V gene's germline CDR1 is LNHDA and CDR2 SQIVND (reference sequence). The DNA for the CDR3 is TGTGCCAGTAGTATTGGGGCGGGGTACAATGAGCAGTTCTTC. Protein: CASSIGAGYNEQFF.

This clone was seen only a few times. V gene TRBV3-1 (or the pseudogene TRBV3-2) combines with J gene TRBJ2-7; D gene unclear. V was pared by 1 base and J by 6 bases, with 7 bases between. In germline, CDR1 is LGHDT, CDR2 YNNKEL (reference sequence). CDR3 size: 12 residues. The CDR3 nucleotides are TGTGCCAGCAGCCAAGGGGTCCGCGAGCAGTACTTC. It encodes CASSQGVREQYF.

For the CDR3, the DNA is TGCGCCAGCAGCTTGACGACAGATACGCAGTATTTT. Residues: CASSLTTDTQYF. This sequence joins TRBV5-1 and TRBJ2-3, with D unclear. The germline V gene has CDR1 SGHRS and CDR2 YFSETQ. The V and J ends lost 1 base and 3 bases respectively, with 3 bases between them. This CDR3 has 12 residues.

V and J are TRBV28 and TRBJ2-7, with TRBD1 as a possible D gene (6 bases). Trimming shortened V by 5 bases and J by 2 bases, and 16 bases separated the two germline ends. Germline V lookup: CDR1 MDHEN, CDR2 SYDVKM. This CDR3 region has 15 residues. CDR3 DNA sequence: TGTGCCAGCAGTACATCCGGGACACAGGCCTACGAGCAGTACTTC. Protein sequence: CASSTSGTQAYEQYF.

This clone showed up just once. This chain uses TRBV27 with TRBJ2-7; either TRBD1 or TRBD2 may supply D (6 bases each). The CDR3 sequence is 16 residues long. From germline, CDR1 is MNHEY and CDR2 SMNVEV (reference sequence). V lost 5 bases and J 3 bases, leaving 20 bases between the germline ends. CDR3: CASSLVTGRSRYEQYF. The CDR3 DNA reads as TGTGCCAGCAGTCTGGTAACAGGGAGGAGCCGCTACGAGCAGTACTTC.

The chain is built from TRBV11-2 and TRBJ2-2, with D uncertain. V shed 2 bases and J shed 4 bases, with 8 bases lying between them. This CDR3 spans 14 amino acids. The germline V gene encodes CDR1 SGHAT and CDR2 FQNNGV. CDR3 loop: CASSLWFGTGELFF. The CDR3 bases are TGTGCCAGCAGCTTATGGTTCGGCACCGGGGAGCTGTTTTTT.